The 27 T cell receptor beta chains below were found in one sample sequenced in a study of cytomegalovirus exposure and HLA in healthy donors. 60 Vbeta and 13 Jbeta primers were used in PCR. Sequenced by immunoSEQ multiplex PCR; TCRdb stores in-frame clones only, minus some. The sample includes 180,000 or so clones, around 80% seen only once; the top ten take about 4.3%. The source material was PBMCs. The receptors here all came from a woman aged 45 to 65 in good health and CMV-seropositive.

This sequence joins TRBV4-1 and TRBJ1-1; D is unresolved. Trimming stripped 1 base from V and 6 bases from J, with 3 bases between. The germline V gene encodes CDR1 MGHRA and CDR2 YSYEKL. The CDR3 sequence is 11 residues long. CDR3 DNA sequence: TGCGCCAGCAGCCAAGCGGCTGAAGCTTTCTTT. Its protein product is CASSQAAEAFF.

V is TRBV30 and J is TRBJ1-6; a weak D match, TRBD1 (5 bases). CDR1 is GTSNPN, CDR2 SVGIG, per germline (reference sequence). The length of the CDR3 is 12 residues. V was trimmed by 1 base and J by 8 bases, leaving 6 bases between them. Written as DNA, the CDR3 is TGTGCCTGGAGTGCAGGGTATTCACCCCTCCACTTT. This codes for CAWSAGYSPLHF.

The chain joins TRBV4-1 to TRBJ1-6; D unclear. Germline V gene lookup returns CDR1 MGHRA and CDR2 YSYEKL. CDR3 length equals 16 residues. Trimming left V 1 base short and J 3 bases short, with 10 bases between. DNA of the CDR3: TGCGCCAGCAGCCAAGGTCTCCCGGTCTATAATTCACCCCTCCACTTT. Its protein product is CASSQGLPVYNSPLHF.

This sequence joins TRBV7-9 and TRBJ2-2, with D unresolved. The CDR3 extends over 13 amino acids. Per the germline V gene, CDR1 is SEHNR and CDR2 is FQNEAQ (reference sequence). V was trimmed by 5 bases and J by 6 bases, leaving 10 bases between them. This chain's CDR3 is CASSPPVPGELFF. In DNA, the CDR3 is TGTGCCAGCAGCCCCCCGGTCCCCGGGGAGCTGTTTTTT.

V gene TRBV20-1 combines with J gene TRBJ2-7; D uncertain. The CDR3 contains 10 residues. V shed 6 bases and J shed 3 bases, with 6 bases lying between them. The germline CDR1 and CDR2 sequences are DFQATT and SNEGSKA (reference sequence). CDR3 loop: CSALSYEQYF. Written as DNA, the CDR3 is TGCAGTGCCCTCAGCTACGAGCAGTACTTC.

The genes are TRBV6-5 and TRBJ1-3; D gene unclear. The ends were cut back, 2 bases at V and 4 bases at J, with 9 bases in the middle. The CDR3 sequence is 14 residues long. In germline, CDR1 is MNHEY, CDR2 SVGAGI. The CDR3 DNA follows: TGTGCCAGCAGTTACGGTCGGTCAGGAAACACCATATATTTT. The encoded protein is CASSYGRSGNTIYF.

The V and J genes are TRBV29-1 and TRBJ1-1, with D maybe TRBD1 (6 bases). CDR1 is SQVTM and CDR2 is ANQGSEA in the germline V gene. Trimming cost V 4 bases and J 4 bases, with 16 bases left between them. The CDR3 is made up of 14 amino acids. CDR3 coding DNA: TGCAGCGTTGCGGTGGGGGGGCGGGTCACTGAAGCTTTCTTT. Protein: CSVAVGGRVTEAFF.

This clone was detected only once. The chain employs TRBV18 and TRBJ2-7; TRBD1 matches 9 bases. Germline lookup yields CDR1 KGHSH and CDR2 LQKENI. The CDR3 spans 14 residues. V gave up 3 bases and J gave up 3 bases; unmatched junction bases: 3. The CDR3 reads CASSPGTGYYEQYF. Written as DNA, the CDR3 is TGTGCCAGCTCACCGGGGACAGGGTACTACGAGCAGTACTTC.

The J gene is TRBJ2-7, the V gene TRBV19; tentative D call: TRBD2 (5 bases). V was shortened by 8 bases and J by 3 bases, with 14 bases between the two germline ends. The length of the CDR3 is 13 residues. Germline values: CDR1 LNHDA, CDR2 SQIVND (reference sequence). As DNA, the CDR3 is TGTGCCAGTTCCGCGGGTGGCTTCTACGAGCAGTACTTC. It encodes CASSAGGFYEQYF.

The chain joins TRBV27 to TRBJ2-1; D gene unclear. CDR1 and CDR2 from the germline V gene are MNHEY and SMNVEV (reference sequence). There are 13 residues in the CDR3. Deletions cut 5 bases from V and 7 bases from J, with 12 bases between. CDR3 sequence (DNA): TGTGCCAGCAGTGTCGCGGTTCGGAATGAGCAGTTCTTC. As protein: CASSVAVRNEQFF.

The chain employs TRBV29-1 and TRBJ2-1; no definite D call. The CDR3 sequence is 13 residues long. The germline V gene has CDR1 SQVTM and CDR2 ANQGSEA. Trimming pared 3 bases from V and 12 bases from J, leaving 18 bases between. The CDR3 DNA sequence: TGCAGCGTTGACAGGTTTAAATCTGGTGGGCAGTTCTTC. Its translation is CSVDRFKSGGQFF.

The rearrangement joins TRBV7-6 to TRBJ2-7; D perhaps matches TRBD2 (6 bases). V lost 4 bases to trimming and J lost 2 bases, with 15 bases between them. Germline V gives CDR1 SGHVS, CDR2 FNYEAQ. The length of the CDR3 is 15 residues. The CDR3 sequence: CASSYRDSGPYEQYF. CDR3 sequence (DNA): TGTGCCAGCAGCTACCGGGACTCCGGCCCCTACGAGCAGTACTTC.

The chain uses TRBV6-5 and TRBJ1-4, with D perhaps matching TRBD1 (5 bases). Germline CDR1 reads MNHEY; CDR2 reads SVGAGI. V lost 9 bases and J 4 bases, leaving 9 bases between the germline ends. This CDR3 comprises 12 residues. The CDR3 DNA sequence: TGTGCCAGGACAGCAAGTAATGAAAAACTGTTTTTT. Translating gives CARTASNEKLFF.

The gene calls are TRBV7-2 and TRBJ1-5; unclear D gene. The V end was cut by 4 bases, the J end by 5 bases, with 6 bases between. The CDR3 is 12 amino acids. Germline CDR1 reads SGHTA; CDR2 reads FQGNSA. Written as DNA, the CDR3 is TGTGCCAGCAGCTACATGGATCAGCCCCAGCATTTT. It encodes CASSYMDQPQHF.

The chain employs TRBV27 and TRBJ1-2, with 8 nucleotides matching TRBD1. Germline loops: CDR1 MNHEY, CDR2 SMNVEV (reference sequence). The junction had 10 bases not matched to a gene; V was cut back by 7 bases and J by 6 bases. The CDR3 has 14 amino acids. CDR3 amino acids: CASTDRSGGDGYTF. CDR3 in DNA: TGTGCCAGCACCGATCGGTCAGGGGGCGATGGCTACACCTTC.

The chain combines TRBV7-9 with TRBJ1-6; tentatively, D is TRBD1 (6 bases). The CDR3 totals 15 residues. Trimming removed 1 base at V and 4 bases at J, with 8 bases between. Germline V CDR1 and CDR2: SEHNR, FQNEAQ (reference sequence). In DNA, the CDR3 is TGTGCCAGCAGCTTAGTACAGGGATATAATTCACCCCTCCACTTT. It encodes CASSLVQGYNSPLHF.

The CDR3 loop reads CARSFRAIRQGESYEQYF. In nucleotides, the CDR3 is TGTGCCAGAAGCTTCCGGGCCATCAGACAGGGTGAATCCTACGAGCAGTACTTC. The chain couples TRBV5-3 to TRBJ2-7; TRBD1 matches at 7 bases. TRBV5-3 is an open reading frame whose function is uncertain. The CDR3 is made up of 18 amino acids. Unmatched junction bases numbered 15, after V lost 2 bases and J lost 1 base.

The V call is TRBV29-1, the J call TRBJ1-1; 8 nucleotides line up with TRBD1. CDR1 is SQVTM and CDR2 is ANQGSEA in the germline V gene. The V segment lost 7 bases and the J segment 1 base; nucleotides outside the gene matches: 5. The CDR3 sequence is 13 residues long. In DNA form, the CDR3 reads TGCAGCGCTGGGGGGACAGGGAACACTGAAGCTTTCTTT. Translation gives CSAGGTGNTEAFF.

This clone was observed a handful of times. The chain employs TRBV13 and TRBJ2-7; the D gene is possibly TRBD2 (8 bases). Germline V gene sequence: CDR1 PRHDT, CDR2 FYEKMQ (reference sequence). The germline V and J ends were trimmed by 3 bases and 6 bases, with 21 bases remaining between them. The CDR3 sequence is 16 residues long. CDR3 region: CASSFRGSGRSSEQYF. CDR3 sequence (DNA): TGTGCCAGCAGCTTCAGGGGGAGCGGGAGATCAAGCGAGCAGTACTTC.

The chain uses TRBV5-6 and TRBJ1-6, with a possible D match to TRBD1 (6 bases). The CDR3 totals 15 residues. Trimming removed 3 bases at V and 7 bases at J, with 14 bases between. Germline V gene sequence: CDR1 SGHDT, CDR2 YYEEEE. The CDR3 sequence: CASSSSGTTNSPLHF. CDR3 bases: TGTGCCAGCAGCTCCAGCGGGACAACCAATTCACCCCTCCACTTT.

V is TRBV30 and J is TRBJ2-7; D gene ambiguous. V lost 3 bases to trimming and J lost 5 bases, with 8 bases between them. Germline V gene lookup returns CDR1 GTSNPN and CDR2 SVGIG (reference sequence). This CDR3 region has 11 residues. The CDR3 loop reads CAWRALDEQYF. The CDR3 DNA follows: TGTGCCTGGAGAGCCCTGGACGAGCAGTACTTC.

The chain links TRBV4-2 to TRBJ1-3, with D hard to call. The germline CDR1 and CDR2 sequences are LGHNA and YNFKEQ. V lost 4 bases to trimming and J lost 4 bases, with 14 bases between them. This CDR3 spans 15 amino acids. This CDR3 is CASSRGTDQGNTIYF. As DNA, the CDR3 is TGTGCCAGCAGCCGAGGTACGGATCAAGGAAACACCATATATTTT.

The rearrangement uses TRBV27 and TRBJ2-7; D gene uncertain. The CDR3 consists of 13 residues. Per germline, CDR1 MNHEY and CDR2 SMNVEV (reference sequence). Trimming shortened V by 3 bases and J by 2 bases, and 8 bases separated the two germline ends. CDR3 DNA: TGTGCCAGCAGTTTGAGGCCCGCCTACGAGCAGTACTTC. Its translation: CASSLRPAYEQYF.

The CDR3 bases are TGTGCCAGTAGTACCGCGCGAGTGGCTTTCTTT. This encodes CASSTARVAFF. This chain joins TRBV19 and TRBJ1-1; D is ambiguous. The CDR3 covers 11 residues. V was clipped by 4 bases and J by 11 bases, with 11 bases between them. Germline V gives CDR1 LNHDA, CDR2 SQIVND (reference sequence).

The V call is TRBV7-8, the J call TRBJ1-1; a weak D match, TRBD1 (5 bases). Germline V gene data show CDR1 as SGHVS and CDR2 as FQNEAQ. V lost 8 bases and J lost 4, with 17 bases in between. This CDR3 spans 14 amino acids. DNA of the CDR3: TGTGCCAGCGGATCGACAGTTTTCAGCACTGAAGCTTTCTTT. Translated: CASGSTVFSTEAFF.

Points on this clone: One end of the junction fails to match germline, which may point to a read error. Here the CDR3 DNA reads TGTGCTAGCAGCTTCGGGACTAGCGACACAGATACGCAGTATTTT. Protein product: CASSFGTSDTDTQYF. The chain joins TRBV7-7 to TRBJ2-3; 10 positions agree with TRBD2. CDR3 length equals 15 residues. Germline CDR1 SSHAT, CDR2 FNYEAQ (reference sequence).

The sample holds one count of this clone. The V call is TRBV6-5, the J call TRBJ2-2; D not resolved. The CDR3 is made up of 15 amino acids. Trimming took 0 bases from V and 6 from J, leaving 11 bases between them. From germline, CDR1 is MNHEY and CDR2 SVGAGI. The chain's CDR3 is CASSYSTGYPGELFF. DNA of the CDR3: TGTGCCAGCAGTTACTCGACTGGGTACCCCGGGGAGCTGTTTTTT.